Below are 32 T cell receptor beta chains sequenced from a single sample in a study of PD-1 blockade in classical Hodgkin lymphoma. Measured with immunoSEQ multiplex PCR; TCRdb has only the in-frame clones, and not every one. The table includes some 10,000 clones, around 82% detected once. Brentuximab vedotin exposure varied among the patients, all of whom had relapsed after autologous stem cell transplantation. Isolation of CD8+ T cells from thawed PBMCs used magnetic negative selection. Specimen: CD8+ T cells from blood, collected at baseline. Receptors were obtained from a human donor with classical Hodgkin lymphoma.

The chain carries TRBV25-1 and TRBJ1-2, with D unclear. Germline-derived CDR1 and CDR2 are MGHDK and SYGVNS. The CDR3 has 16 residues. Deletions cut 3 bases from V and 0 bases from J, with 14 bases between. For the CDR3, the DNA is TGTGCCAGCAGTGACTTCTCCGGCGAAGCTAACTATGGCTACACCTTC. Amino acids: CASSDFSGEANYGYTF.

This clone showed up just once. The chain is built from TRBV7-9 and TRBJ2-1, with a possible D match to TRBD2 (5 bases). The germline V and J ends were trimmed by 5 bases and 0 bases, with 14 bases remaining between them. The CDR3 loop spans 16 amino acids. The germline V gene encodes CDR1 SEHNR and CDR2 FQNEAQ (reference sequence). This chain's CDR3 is CASSGREVSSYNEQFF. Written as DNA, the CDR3 is TGTGCCAGCAGCGGCCGGGAAGTTAGCTCCTACAATGAGCAGTTCTTC.

The V and J genes are TRBV19 and TRBJ1-1, with no clear D. Trimming removed 1 base from V and 6 bases from J, with 9 bases in between. In germline, CDR1 is LNHDA, CDR2 SQIVND (reference sequence). The CDR3 extends over 13 amino acids. The CDR3 DNA reads as TGTGCCAGTAGTATAGGAACCGCGGCTGAAGCTTTCTTT. Amino acid sequence: CASSIGTAAEAFF.

This clone came up a few times. The chain carries TRBV6-5 and TRBJ2-7; D may correspond to TRBD1 or TRBD2 (5 bases each). V was clipped by 0 bases and J by 2 bases, with 11 bases between them. CDR1 MNHEY and CDR2 SVGAGI come from the germline V gene. This CDR3 spans 15 amino acids. CDR3 protein: CASSYSYGTTYEQYF. The CDR3 nucleotides read TGTGCCAGCAGTTACTCATACGGGACCACCTACGAGCAGTACTTC.

The chain joins TRBV23-1 to TRBJ2-1; D is undetermined. TRBV23-1 is an open reading frame whose function is uncertain. V was clipped by 0 bases and J by 0 bases, with 9 bases between them. The CDR3 has 16 residues. The CDR3 DNA reads as TGCGCCAGCAGTCAATCGTGGGATACCTCCTACAATGAGCAGTTCTTC. Translated, it gives CASSQSWDTSYNEQFF.

V usage is TRBV11-2 and J usage is TRBJ2-7, with 7 bases fitting TRBD1. Losses at the gene ends were 4 bases for V and 5 bases for J; bases not matched to a gene: 11. Germline values: CDR1 SGHAT, CDR2 FQNNGV. The length of the CDR3 is 15 residues. DNA for the CDR3: TGTGCCAGCAGCTCTTTCCCCGACAGGGTGGACGAGCAGTACTTC. Its translation: CASSSFPDRVDEQYF.

V and J are TRBV6-5 and TRBJ2-2; D is ambiguous. The CDR3 runs 15 residues. Trimming cost V 4 bases and J 6 bases, with 15 bases left between them. Germline-derived CDR1 and CDR2 are MNHEY and SVGAGI. CDR3 bases: TGTGCCAGCAGTTCCCGGGCTGGTTTGGCCGGGGAGCTGTTTTTT. It yields the protein CASSSRAGLAGELFF.

This chain joins TRBV28 and TRBJ2-7, with TRBD2 matching over 7 bases. The junction had 6 bases not matched to a gene; V was cut back by 4 bases and J by 3 bases. Germline V lookup: CDR1 MDHEN, CDR2 SYDVKM. This CDR3 comprises 14 residues. This CDR3 is CASSSPGLLYEQYF. CDR3 bases: TGTGCCAGCAGTTCCCCGGGACTACTCTACGAGCAGTACTTC.

A note on this clone: At one end the junction does not follow the germline gene, possibly because of a read error. V usage is TRBV7-7 and J usage is TRBJ2-7; D gene unclear. Germline lookup yields CDR1 SSHAT and CDR2 FNYEAQ (reference sequence). CDR3 length equals 15 residues. The CDR3 DNA is TGTGCTAGCAGCTTAGCTGAAGGAGTCTCCTACGAGCAGTACTTC. Protein: CASSLAEGVSYEQYF.

The CDR3 is CASSLESSFWDEQFF. The CDR3 nucleotides read TGTGCCAGCAGCTTAGAGTCCAGCTTTTGGGATGAGCAGTTCTTC. J is TRBJ2-1 and V is TRBV11-2; the D is unclear. CDR1 and CDR2 (germline): SGHAT, FQNNGV. This CDR3 has 15 amino acids. V was shortened by 0 bases and J by 8 bases, with 14 bases between the two germline ends.

The table lists this clone with a few counts. The genes are TRBV7-2 and TRBJ2-7, with TRBD2 identical over 11 bases. This CDR3 region has 15 residues. The ends lost 5 bases at V and 4 bases at J; junction bases unmatched: 7. CDR1 and CDR2 from the germline V gene are SGHTA and FQGNSA. CDR3 protein: CASSVAGTSGYEQYF. As DNA, the CDR3 is TGTGCCAGCAGCGTCGCCGGGACTAGCGGATACGAGCAGTACTTC. The entire variable domain, with the rest obtained from reference TRBV7-2 and TRBJ2-7, is as follows: GAGVSQSPSNKVTEKGKDVELRCDPISGHTALYWYRQSLGQGLEFLIYFQGNSAPDKSGLPSDRFSAERTGGSVSTLTIQRTQQEDSAVYLCASSVAGTSGYEQYFGPGTRLTVT.

This chain connects TRBV9 to TRBJ1-2; D perhaps matches TRBD1 (6 bases). The V gene's germline CDR1 is SGDLS and CDR2 YYNGEE. Trimming shortened V by 4 bases and J by 3 bases, and 16 bases separated the two germline ends. This CDR3 comprises 15 residues. The CDR3 DNA follows: TGTGCCAGCAGCCCAAGGACGGACAGTTACTATGGCTACACCTTC. Protein product: CASSPRTDSYYGYTF.

This clone has just a few counts. This chain uses TRBV7-2 with TRBJ2-7; D not certain. The CDR3 has 12 residues. The V end lost 5 bases, the J end lost 7 bases, and 12 bases lay between the germline ends. Per the germline V gene, CDR1 is SGHTA and CDR2 is FQGNSA. This chain's CDR3 is CASSDSSSEQYF. In DNA form, the CDR3 reads TGTGCCAGCAGCGACTCCAGCTCAGAGCAGTACTTC.

This clone was observed a single time. This chain uses TRBV5-4 with TRBJ2-3; D may correspond to TRBD1 or TRBD2 (5 bases each). V dropped 2 bases and J dropped 8 bases, with 6 bases sitting between them. This CDR3 region has 11 residues. Germline values: CDR1 SGHNT, CDR2 YYREEE (reference sequence). The CDR3 here is CASSFGATQYF. The CDR3 DNA reads as TGTGCCAGCAGCTTCGGGGCTACGCAGTATTTT.

The CDR3 reads CASSGWTGGGYGYTF. CDR3 coding DNA: TGTGCCAGTAGTGGTTGGACAGGGGGCGGCTATGGCTACACCTTC. The chain has TRBV19 and TRBJ1-2; 11 bases align to TRBD1. The trim removed 5 bases at V and 4 bases at J, leaving 6 bases unmatched. Germline CDR1 reads LNHDA; CDR2 reads SQIVND (reference sequence). The CDR3 sequence is 15 residues long.

The chain links TRBV27 to TRBJ2-7, with 9 bases lining up with TRBD1. CDR1 and CDR2 from the germline V gene are MNHEY and SMNVEV (reference sequence). The CDR3 loop spans 14 amino acids. Unmatched junction bases numbered 2, after V lost 0 bases and J lost 5 bases. CDR3 protein: CASSLSGTGNEQYF. The CDR3 region has the DNA TGTGCCAGCAGTTTATCCGGGACAGGGAACGAGCAGTACTTC.

This clone came up once. This chain links TRBV5-8 with TRBJ2-1, with 9 nucleotides matching TRBD1. This CDR3 is 15 amino acids long. From germline, CDR1 is SGHTS and CDR2 YDEGEE. Germline trimming cut 3 bases from V and 3 bases from J; bases unmatched to any gene: 4. For the CDR3, the DNA is TGTGCCAGCAGCTCGGGACAGGGCTTCTACAATGAGCAGTTCTTC. Translation: CASSSGQGFYNEQFF.

This clone was picked up a small number of times. CDR3 in DNA: TGTGCCAGCAGCGACATGCTCGTCTCCTACGAGCAGTACTTC. This encodes CASSDMLVSYEQYF. The genes are TRBV2 and TRBJ2-7; D call uncertain. The CDR3 loop spans 14 amino acids. V was shortened by 6 bases and J by 0 bases, with 12 bases between the two germline ends. Germline loops: CDR1 SNHLY, CDR2 FYNNEI.

This chain connects TRBV6-5 to TRBJ2-2; 7 bases line up with TRBD1. V shed 3 bases, J shed 1 base, and the junction held 2 bases outside the gene matches. The CDR3 has 15 residues. The germline CDR1 and CDR2 sequences are MNHEY and SVGAGI. This CDR3 reads CASSYQGVNTGELFF. Here the CDR3 DNA reads TGTGCCAGCAGTTATCAGGGGGTGAACACCGGGGAGCTGTTTTTT.

The V call is TRBV27, the J call TRBJ2-7, with 9 bases lining up with TRBD2. Germline V gives CDR1 MNHEY, CDR2 SMNVEV (reference sequence). The CDR3 consists of 15 residues. V was clipped by 1 base and J by 7 bases; unmatched bases: 8. DNA for the CDR3: TGTGCCAGCAGTTTATTGGCGGGGGGGGCGTGGGAGCAGTACTTC. As protein: CASSLLAGGAWEQYF.

V gene TRBV27 combines with J gene TRBJ2-3; the D gene is possibly TRBD1 (5 bases). Germline CDR1 MNHEY, CDR2 SMNVEV (reference sequence). With 3 bases removed from V and 5 bases from J, the gap between germline ends came to 12 bases. The CDR3 totals 14 residues. DNA for the CDR3: TGTGCCAGCAGTTTCCCCACCCAGGGAGATACGCAGTATTTT. It specifies CASSFPTQGDTQYF.

The chain carries TRBV18 and TRBJ2-2; 7 nucleotides match TRBD2. V was pared by 2 bases and J by 5 bases, with 8 bases of the junction left unmatched. This CDR3 contains 16 residues. The germline CDR1 and CDR2 sequences are KGHSH and LQKENI. The CDR3 reads CASSPLPSGRTGELFF. The CDR3 DNA sequence: TGTGCCAGCTCACCATTGCCTAGCGGACGAACCGGGGAGCTGTTTTTT.

The chain joins TRBV19 to TRBJ2-7; D is perhaps TRBD2 (5 bases). Germline V gene lookup returns CDR1 LNHDA and CDR2 SQIVND (reference sequence). V was trimmed by 1 base and J by 0 bases, leaving 13 bases between them. The CDR3 has 16 amino acids. The DNA of the CDR3 is TGTGCCAGTAGTATAGGAGGCGGGTTAAGCTCCTACGAGCAGTACTTC. This gives the protein CASSIGGGLSSYEQYF.

To note about this clone: A junction boundary mismatches the germline segment, possibly from a read error. V usage is TRBV7-9 and J usage is TRBJ2-7; D tentatively fits TRBD1 or TRBD2 (5 bases each). Germline V gene data show CDR1 as SEHNR and CDR2 as FQNEAQ (reference sequence). CDR3 length equals 15 residues. In DNA, the CDR3 is TGTGCCAGCAGCCCTGGGACGGCTAGCTCCTACGGGCAGTACTTC. Translation: CASSPGTASSYGQYF. Filled out from reference TRBV7-9 and TRBJ2-7, the complete variable domain reads DTGVSQNPRHKITKRGQNVTFRCDPISEHNRLYWYRQTLGQGPEFLTYFQNEAQLEKSRLLSDRFSAERPKGSFSTLEIQRTEQGDSAMYLCASSPGTASSYGQYFGPGTRLTVT.

In its sample, this clone was seen once. This sequence joins TRBV28 and TRBJ2-7; D unclear. The germline V gene has CDR1 MDHEN and CDR2 SYDVKM. The CDR3 has 16 amino acids. Trimming cost V 4 bases and J 0 bases, with 16 bases left between them. The DNA for the CDR3 is TGTGCCAGCAGTTCCGTCAAGGGCCGGTTCTCCTACGAGCAGTACTTC. Encoded protein: CASSSVKGRFSYEQYF.

The V gene is TRBV7-9, the J gene TRBJ2-6, with D perhaps given as TRBD1 or TRBD2 (6 bases each). Trimming removed 1 base at V and 0 bases at J, with 13 bases between. The CDR3 has 18 amino acids. Germline CDR1 is SEHNR and CDR2 is FQNEAQ (reference sequence). The CDR3 DNA is TGTGCCAGCAGCTTAGTTAGGGGGGATCCCTCTGGGGCCAACGTCCTGACTTTC. Amino acids: CASSLVRGDPSGANVLTF. Drawing the rest from reference TRBV7-9 and TRBJ2-6, the complete variable domain is DTGVSQNPRHKITKRGQNVTFRCDPISEHNRLYWYRQTLGQGPEFLTYFQNEAQLEKSRLLSDRFSAERPKGSFSTLEIQRTEQGDSAMYLCASSLVRGDPSGANVLTFGAGSRLTVL.

This CDR3 reads CASSLGAGYGYTF. CDR3 DNA: TGTGCCAGCAGCTTAGGAGCAGGCTATGGCTACACCTTC. The chain uses TRBV7-9 and TRBJ1-2, with D uncertain. The V and J ends lost 1 base and 4 bases respectively, with 7 bases between them. CDR1 and CDR2 from the germline V gene are SEHNR and FQNEAQ (reference sequence). The CDR3 has 13 residues.

This clone has a handful of counts. V and J are TRBV7-9 and TRBJ2-7; D gene uncertain. The germline V and J ends were trimmed by 5 bases and 2 bases, with 7 bases remaining between them. Looked up from germline, CDR1 is SEHNR and CDR2 is FQNEAQ (reference sequence). This CDR3 has 12 residues. The CDR3 loop reads CASSPPAYEQYF. For the CDR3, the DNA is TGTGCCAGCAGCCCACCGGCCTACGAGCAGTACTTC. The complete variable domain, with remaining parts taken from reference TRBV7-9 and TRBJ2-7, reads DTGVSQNPRHKITKRGQNVTFRCDPISEHNRLYWYRQTLGQGPEFLTYFQNEAQLEKSRLLSDRFSAERPKGSFSTLEIQRTEQGDSAMYLCASSPPAYEQYFGPGTRLTVT.

The chain joins TRBV6-5 to TRBJ1-5; D not certain. Trimming stripped 2 bases from V and 9 bases from J, with 14 bases between. Germline lookup yields CDR1 MNHEY and CDR2 SVGAGI. The length of the CDR3 is 14 residues. CDR3 protein: CASSYTGVGRPQHF. As DNA, the CDR3 is TGTGCCAGCAGTTACACCGGGGTGGGGAGGCCCCAGCATTTT.

The chain combines TRBV9 with TRBJ1-3; tentative D call: TRBD1 (6 bases). Germline V gene lookup returns CDR1 SGDLS and CDR2 YYNGEE. The CDR3 spans 15 residues. V gave up 6 bases and J gave up 4 bases, with 17 bases separating them. DNA for the CDR3: TGTGCCAGCACCGACACGCGGGGGGGCGGAAACACCATATATTTT. Amino acid sequence: CASTDTRGGGNTIYF.

The chain uses TRBV19 and TRBJ2-1; D gene uncertain. Germline loops: CDR1 LNHDA, CDR2 SQIVND (reference sequence). The CDR3 loop spans 17 amino acids. Trimming stripped 5 bases from V and 7 bases from J, with 24 bases between. CDR3 sequence (DNA): TGTGCCAGTAGTTCAACTCAACTGGGCGCCCAGGTGAATGAGCAGTTCTTC. Encoded protein: CASSSTQLGAQVNEQFF.

This chain joins TRBV19 and TRBJ2-1; TRBD1 might be the D (5 bases). Trimming left V 7 bases short and J 6 bases short, with 19 bases between. Germline V lookup: CDR1 LNHDA, CDR2 SQIVND (reference sequence). This CDR3 contains 15 residues. The CDR3: CASTPGVDRSNEQFF. CDR3 bases: TGTGCCAGTACTCCCGGAGTCGACAGAAGCAATGAGCAGTTCTTC.